This T cell receptor (beta chain) was sequenced in a study of cytomegalovirus exposure and HLA in healthy donors. The PCR used 60 Vbeta and 13 Jbeta primers. Libraries were prepared by immunoSEQ multiplex PCR; TCRdb keeps only in-frame clonotypes and omits some of them. There are 90,000 to 150,000 clones in the sample, with approximately 3.8% held by the top ten. The sequence came from a man aged 18 to 30 in good health and CMV-seronegative. The specimen sequenced was PBMCs.

The CDR3 protein is CASSYRAEGVREQYF. CDR3 DNA: TGCGCCAGCAGCTACCGGGCCGAGGGTGTGAGGGAGCAGTACTTC. The chain combines TRBV5-1 with TRBJ2-7; a weak D match, TRBD2 (5 bases). This CDR3 region has 15 residues. Trimming took 3 bases from V and 7 from J, leaving 20 bases between them. The germline V gene has CDR1 SGHRS and CDR2 YFSETQ.